This T cell receptor (beta chain) derives from a study of shared clonotypes between healthy human individuals. Whole-study results and caveats: Several donors held about 5% of naive CD4 clonotypes in common. The sole specimen, blood, was sampled, and tissue repertoires likely differ. Non-shared clonotypes had lower generation probabilities than those shared by all four donors.

Comments on this clone: Its antigen is currently unknown.

For each subset, genomic DNA was distributed in equal portions over several immunoSEQ plates. The table came from immunoSEQ multiplex PCR; TCRdb's copy has only in-frame clones and leaves some out. The table has about 1 million clones, about three quarters seen once; the top ten hold approximately 1.5%. The germline gives CDR1 MNHEY, CDR2 SMNVEV (reference sequence). This CDR3 contains 15 residues. V dropped 0 bases and J dropped 7; count of bases not matched to a gene: 9. The chain recombines TRBV27 with TRBJ2-7, with 7 positions matching TRBD2. This receptor was identified in a young man in good health. The sequencing input was memory CD4+ T cells sorted from blood. Indicated subset: CD45RA-negative fraction. CDR3 nucleotides: TGTGCCAGCAGTTTATCGACGGCGGGGGTTGGTGAGCAGTACTTC. Encoded protein: CASSLSTAGVGEQYF.